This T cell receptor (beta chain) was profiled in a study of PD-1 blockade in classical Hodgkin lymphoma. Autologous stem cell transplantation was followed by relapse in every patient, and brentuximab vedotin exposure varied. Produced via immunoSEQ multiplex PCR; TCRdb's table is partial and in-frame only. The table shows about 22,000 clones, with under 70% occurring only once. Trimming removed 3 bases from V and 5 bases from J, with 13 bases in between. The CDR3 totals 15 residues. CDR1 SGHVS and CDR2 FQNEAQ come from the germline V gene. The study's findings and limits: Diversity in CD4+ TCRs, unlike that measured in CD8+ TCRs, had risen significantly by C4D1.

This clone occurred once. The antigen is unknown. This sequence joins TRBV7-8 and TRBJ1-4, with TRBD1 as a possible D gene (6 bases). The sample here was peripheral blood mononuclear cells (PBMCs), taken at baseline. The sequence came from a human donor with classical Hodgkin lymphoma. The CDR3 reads CASSLVTGANEKLFF. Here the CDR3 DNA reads TGTGCCAGCAGCTTGGTGACAGGTGCGAATGAAAAACTGTTTTTT.